This T cell receptor beta chain was documented in a study of graft-versus-host responses after intestinal transplantation. Some clones are missing from TCRdb's copy, which holds only in-frame ones; the method was immunoSEQ multiplex PCR. The sample has 8,500 to 11,000 clones; 30% to 35% are singletons. The sample holds a few counts of this clone. This CDR3 has 13 amino acids. V was cut by 2 bases and J by 1 base, with 5 bases left in between. CDR1 and CDR2 (germline): SGHNT, YENEEA. The clonotype was recovered from a human patient who was an organ donor for intestinal transplantation. The input for sequencing was alloreactive CD4+ T cells from a mixed lymphocyte reaction culture, taken before transplantation. Subset denoted: CFSE-low proliferating T cells sorted from approximately 6-day pre-transplant mixed lymphocyte reaction (GvH or HvG direction). The chain is built from TRBV11-3 and TRBJ2-5; no definite D call. Here the CDR3 reads CASSLWGQETQYF. The CDR3 coding sequence is TGTGCCAGCAGCTTATGGGGCCAAGAGACCCAGTACTTC.